This T cell receptor (beta chain) was captured by sequencing in a study of T-cell memory formation after mild COVID-19. Libraries for TCRalpha and TCRbeta carried sample barcodes and unique molecular identifiers via 5'RACE. Each CDR3 protein gets one entry after TCRdb re-called the 5' RACE reads with MiXCR. The table includes 500,000 to 550,000 distinct CDR3 sequences, roughly 21% detected once. Note on this clonotype: What it recognizes is unknown.

Study-wide findings and caveats: Within pre-infection memory, some responding clones were found, suggesting cross-reactive memory joined. CD4+ contracting clones lay mainly in CM and EM, CD8+ ones in EMRA. Contracting clones from day 15 to 85 had balanced CD4/CD8; later expanders favoured CD4+.

This CDR3 contains 13 residues. With 3 bases clipped from V and 5 bases from J, the junction kept 3 bases outside the gene matches. Germline values: CDR1 SQVTM, CDR2 ANQGSEA. V gene TRBV29-1 combines with J gene TRBJ2-7; TRBD1 agrees at 11 bases. The receptor was derived from an adult woman who had mild COVID-19 (a few samples of this study predate the infection). Cell type and time point are not known. Sequenced: PBMCs or a T cell subset sorted from them (not recorded which). The CDR3: CSVEGQGVNEQYF. CDR3 nucleotides: TGCAGCGTTGAGGGACAGGGGGTCAACGAGCAGTACTTC.